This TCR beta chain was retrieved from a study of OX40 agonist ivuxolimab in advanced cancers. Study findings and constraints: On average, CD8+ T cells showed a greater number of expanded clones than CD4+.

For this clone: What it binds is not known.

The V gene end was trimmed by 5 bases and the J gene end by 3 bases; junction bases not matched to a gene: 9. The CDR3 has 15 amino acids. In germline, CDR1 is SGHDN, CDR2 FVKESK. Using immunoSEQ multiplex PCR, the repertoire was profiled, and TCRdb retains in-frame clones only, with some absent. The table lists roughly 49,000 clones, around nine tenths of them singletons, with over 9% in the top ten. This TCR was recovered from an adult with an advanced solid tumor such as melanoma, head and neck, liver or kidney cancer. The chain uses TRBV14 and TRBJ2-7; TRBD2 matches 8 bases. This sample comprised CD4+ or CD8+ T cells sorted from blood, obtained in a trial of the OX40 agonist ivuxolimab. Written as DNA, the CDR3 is TGTGCCAGCAGCAACCCCACTAGCGGAGTCTACGAGCAGTACTTC. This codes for CASSNPTSGVYEQYF.